This T cell receptor (beta chain) was recovered during a study of identical twins. TCRdb re-called the 5' RACE reads with MiXCR, one entry per CDR3 protein. The data show 650,000 to 750,000 distinct CDR3 sequences, 21% seen once. J gave up 1 base and V 7 bases, and 6 bases lay outside the gene matches. Per the germline V gene, CDR1 is DFQATT and CDR2 is SNEGSKA (reference sequence). There are 13 residues in the CDR3. This same sample was also taken into another study, of T cells expressing NK-cell markers.

Sequenced sample: PBMCs. The receptor comes from a woman aged 18-29 years in good health. The J gene is TRBJ2-5, the V gene TRBV20-1, with 7 bases identical to TRBD1. The DNA of the CDR3 is TGCAGTGTACCAAACAGGGGCCAAGAGACCCAGTACTTC. Protein: CSVPNRGQETQYF.